This paragraph reports one TCR beta chain. The sample comes from a study of CD8 T cells in Susac syndrome. Sequencing of TCR beta was undertaken in CD8+ and CD4+ T cells derived from blood. Roughly 0.5 to 1 ug RNA was reverse transcribed with random hexamers. In TCRdb, the immunoSEQ multiplex PCR reads were re-called with MiXCR into one record per CDR3 protein. The table has about 120,000 distinct CDR3 sequences, just under 95% seen once. Germline CDR1 is MGHRA and CDR2 is YSYEKL. V lost 5 bases, J lost 3 bases, and 13 bases lay in between. The CDR3 is made up of 14 amino acids. The sequence came from a human donor with Susac syndrome. The rearrangement uses TRBV4-1 and TRBJ1-1, with D tentatively TRBD1 (6 bases). Material for sequencing was CD8+ T cells from PBMCs. The CDR3 bases are TGCGCCAGCAGCAATAAACAGGGATACACTGAAGCTTTCTTT. Amino acid sequence: CASSNKQGYTEAFF.